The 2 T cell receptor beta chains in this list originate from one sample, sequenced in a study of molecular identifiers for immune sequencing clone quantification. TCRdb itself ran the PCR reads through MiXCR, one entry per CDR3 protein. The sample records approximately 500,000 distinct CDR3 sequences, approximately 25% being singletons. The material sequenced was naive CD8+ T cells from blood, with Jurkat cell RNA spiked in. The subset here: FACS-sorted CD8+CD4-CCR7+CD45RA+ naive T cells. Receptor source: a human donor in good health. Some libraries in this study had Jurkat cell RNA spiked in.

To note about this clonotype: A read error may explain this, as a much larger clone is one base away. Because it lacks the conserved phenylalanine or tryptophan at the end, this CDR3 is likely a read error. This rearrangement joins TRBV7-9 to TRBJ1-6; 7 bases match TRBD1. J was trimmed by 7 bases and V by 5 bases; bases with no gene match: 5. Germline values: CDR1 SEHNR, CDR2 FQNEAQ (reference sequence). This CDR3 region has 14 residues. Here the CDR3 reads CASSGTTGNSPLHS. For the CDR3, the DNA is TGTGCCAGCAGCGGAACGACAGGGAATTCACCCCTCCACTCT.

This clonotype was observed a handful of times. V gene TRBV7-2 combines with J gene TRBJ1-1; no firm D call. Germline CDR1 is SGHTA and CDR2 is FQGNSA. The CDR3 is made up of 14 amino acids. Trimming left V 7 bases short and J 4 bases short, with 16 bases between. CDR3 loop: CASISGQLATEAFF. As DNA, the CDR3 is TGTGCCAGCATCTCCGGGCAATTGGCCACTGAAGCTTTCTTT.